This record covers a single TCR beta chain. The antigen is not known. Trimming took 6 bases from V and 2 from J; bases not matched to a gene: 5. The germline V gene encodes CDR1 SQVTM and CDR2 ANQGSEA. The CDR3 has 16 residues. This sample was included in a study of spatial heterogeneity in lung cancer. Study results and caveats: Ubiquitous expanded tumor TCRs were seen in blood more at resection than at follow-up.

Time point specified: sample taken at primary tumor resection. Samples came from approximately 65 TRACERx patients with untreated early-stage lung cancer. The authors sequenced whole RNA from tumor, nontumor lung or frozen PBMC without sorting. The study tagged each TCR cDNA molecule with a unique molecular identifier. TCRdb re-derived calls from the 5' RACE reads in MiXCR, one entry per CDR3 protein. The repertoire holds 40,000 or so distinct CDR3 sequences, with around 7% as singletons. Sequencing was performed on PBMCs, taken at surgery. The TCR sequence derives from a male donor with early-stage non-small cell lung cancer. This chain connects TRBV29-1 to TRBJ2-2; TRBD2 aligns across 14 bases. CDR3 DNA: TGCAGCGTGGGGACTAGCGGGGGCCTAAACACCGGGGAGCTGTTTTTT. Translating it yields CSVGTSGGLNTGELFF.